Reported below is one T cell receptor beta chain. Antigen: not known. TCRdb keeps only in-frame clones here, not all; method: immunoSEQ multiplex PCR. Here the sample spans under 100,000 clones, 70% to 90% being singletons. Collection occurred without any documented infections or immune events in donors. The sample is drawn from a study of identifying expanded T cells in peripheral blood. Study findings and constraints: Across healthy donors, higher total template counts meant significantly greater approximately 2-week count variance. Over around two and four weeks, about 15 and 18 clones changed, versus approximately 1.1 between replicates.

The germline V gene encodes CDR1 SGHDT and CDR2 YYEEEE. This CDR3 contains 13 residues. V dropped 0 bases and J dropped 3 bases, with 6 bases sitting between them. This TCR came from a person aged 18 to 70 in good health. The sequenced material came from blood. The V call is TRBV5-6, the J call TRBJ1-2; D gene ambiguous. The CDR3 is CASSLGGHYGYTF. The CDR3 DNA is TGTGCCAGCAGCTTGGGGGGTCACTATGGCTACACCTTC.